The T cell receptor beta chain under discussion was sequenced for a study of cytomegalovirus exposure and HLA in healthy donors. As for the study in general: There were about 85 million unique TCRs (from HLA-typed donors) in an early data release. Assignment to the Caucasian-associated ancestry cluster applied to approximately 80% of the approximately 420 genotyped donors. Findings of the study overall: There were three CMV-associated chains whose specificity for CMV antigens was confirmed in vitro.

This PCR relied on a set of 60 Vbeta primers and 13 Jbeta primers. The data were produced by immunoSEQ multiplex PCR, yet TCRdb's version contains in-frame clones alone and is incomplete. Here the sample spans roughly 97,000 clones, over 65% being singletons. V dropped 1 base and J dropped 4 bases, with 13 bases sitting between them. The CDR3 runs 15 residues. Germline CDR1 SGHDN, CDR2 FVKESK. Concerning this clone: Antigen specificity is unknown.

This TCR came from a woman aged 40 to 50 in good health and CMV-seronegative. The material sequenced was PBMCs. This chain uses TRBV14 with TRBJ1-1; the D gene is possibly TRBD1 (5 bases). CDR3 nucleotide sequence: TGTGCCAGCAGCCAAGGGGTGGGGCATCTCACTGAAGCTTTCTTT. It yields the protein CASSQGVGHLTEAFF.